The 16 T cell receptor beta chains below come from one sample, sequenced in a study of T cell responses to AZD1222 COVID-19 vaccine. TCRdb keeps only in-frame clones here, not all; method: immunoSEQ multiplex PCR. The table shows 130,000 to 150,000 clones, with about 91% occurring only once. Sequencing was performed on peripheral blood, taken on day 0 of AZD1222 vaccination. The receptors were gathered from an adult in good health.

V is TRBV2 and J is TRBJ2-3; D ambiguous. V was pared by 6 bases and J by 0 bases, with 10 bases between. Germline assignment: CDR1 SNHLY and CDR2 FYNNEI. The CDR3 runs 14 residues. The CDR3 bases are TGTGCCAGCAGCAAGGTTATTAGCACAGATACGCAGTATTTT. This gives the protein CASSKVISTDTQYF.

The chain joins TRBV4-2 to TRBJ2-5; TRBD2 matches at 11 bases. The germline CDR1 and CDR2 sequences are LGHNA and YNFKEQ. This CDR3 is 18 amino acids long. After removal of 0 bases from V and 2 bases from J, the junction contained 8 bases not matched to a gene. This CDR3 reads CASSQEWEASGGQETQYF. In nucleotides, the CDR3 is TGTGCCAGCAGCCAAGAGTGGGAGGCTAGCGGGGGGCAAGAGACCCAGTACTTC.

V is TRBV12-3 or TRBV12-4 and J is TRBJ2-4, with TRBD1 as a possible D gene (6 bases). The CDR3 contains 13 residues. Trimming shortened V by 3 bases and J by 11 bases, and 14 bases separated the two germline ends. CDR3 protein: CASSFSQGHFQYF. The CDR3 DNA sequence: TGTGCCAGCAGTTTCTCTCAGGGACACTTTCAGTACTTC.

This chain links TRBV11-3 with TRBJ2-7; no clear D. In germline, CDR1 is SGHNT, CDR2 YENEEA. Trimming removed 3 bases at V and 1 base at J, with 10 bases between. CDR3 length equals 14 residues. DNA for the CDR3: TGTGCCAGCAGCTTGTCCGGCGGTTCCTACGAGCAGTACTTC. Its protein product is CASSLSGGSYEQYF.

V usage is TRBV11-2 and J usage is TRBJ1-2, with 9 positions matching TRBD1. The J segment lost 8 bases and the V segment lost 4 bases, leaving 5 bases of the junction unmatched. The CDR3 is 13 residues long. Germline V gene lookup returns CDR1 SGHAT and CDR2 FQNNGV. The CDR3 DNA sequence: TGTGCCAGCAGCTCGGGACAGGGATGGGGCTACACCTTC. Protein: CASSSGQGWGYTF.

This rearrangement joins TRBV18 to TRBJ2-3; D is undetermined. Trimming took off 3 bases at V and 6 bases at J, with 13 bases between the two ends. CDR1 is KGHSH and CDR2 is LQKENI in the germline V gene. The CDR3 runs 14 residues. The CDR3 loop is CASSPARTADTQYF. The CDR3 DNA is TGTGCCAGCTCACCGGCCCGGACGGCGGATACGCAGTATTTT.

CDR3 bases: TGTGCCACCAGTGTTGGACGGGGGGGTGATCAGTTCTTC. It encodes CATSVGRGGDQFF. The V gene is TRBV24-1, the J gene TRBJ2-1, with TRBD2 matching over 8 bases. V was pared by 5 bases and J by 13 bases, with 9 bases of the junction left unmatched. Germline V gene data show CDR1 as KGHDR and CDR2 as SFDVKD. This CDR3 region has 13 residues.

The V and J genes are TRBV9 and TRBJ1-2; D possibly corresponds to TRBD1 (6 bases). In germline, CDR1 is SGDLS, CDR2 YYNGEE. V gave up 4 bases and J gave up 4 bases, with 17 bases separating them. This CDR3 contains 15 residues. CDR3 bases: TGTGCCAGCAGCATGGGGGGGCGCGCAGGCTATGGCTACACCTTC. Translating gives CASSMGGRAGYGYTF.

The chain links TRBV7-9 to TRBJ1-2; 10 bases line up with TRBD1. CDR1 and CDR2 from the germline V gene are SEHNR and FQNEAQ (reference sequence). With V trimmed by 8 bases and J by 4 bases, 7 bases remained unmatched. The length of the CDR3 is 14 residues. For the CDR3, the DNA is TGTGCCAGCGCCGAGGACAGGGGGGGCTATGGCTACACCTTC. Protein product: CASAEDRGGYGYTF. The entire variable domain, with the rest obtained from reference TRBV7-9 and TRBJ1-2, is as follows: DTGVSQNPRHKITKRGQNVTFRCDPISEHNRLYWYRQTLGQGPEFLTYFQNEAQLEKSRLLSDRFSAERPKGSFSTLEIQRTEQGDSAMYLCASAEDRGGYGYTFGSGTRLTVV.

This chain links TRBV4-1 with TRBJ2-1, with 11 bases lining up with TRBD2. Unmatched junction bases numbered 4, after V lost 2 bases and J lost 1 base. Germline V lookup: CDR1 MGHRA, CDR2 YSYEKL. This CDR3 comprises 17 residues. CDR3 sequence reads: CASSQSLAGGSYNEQFF. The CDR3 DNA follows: TGCGCCAGCAGCCAATCGCTAGCGGGGGGTTCCTACAATGAGCAGTTCTTC.

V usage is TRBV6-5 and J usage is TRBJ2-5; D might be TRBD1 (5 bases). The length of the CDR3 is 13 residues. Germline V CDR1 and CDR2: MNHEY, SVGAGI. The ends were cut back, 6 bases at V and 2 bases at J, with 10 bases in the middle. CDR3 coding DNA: TGTGCCAGCAGCGACAGATATCAAGAGACCCAGTACTTC. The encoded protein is CASSDRYQETQYF.

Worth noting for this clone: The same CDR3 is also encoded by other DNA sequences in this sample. CDR3 region: CASSQDRTGSTDTQYF. The CDR3 DNA sequence: TGTGCCAGCAGCCAAGACAGGACAGGCAGCACAGATACGCAGTATTTT. The chain combines TRBV3-1 (or the pseudogene TRBV3-2) with TRBJ2-3; 7 nucleotides align to TRBD1. The CDR3 covers 16 residues. V dropped 0 bases and J dropped 0; count of bases not matched to a gene: 3. Germline-derived CDR1 and CDR2 are LGHDT and YNNKEL (reference sequence).

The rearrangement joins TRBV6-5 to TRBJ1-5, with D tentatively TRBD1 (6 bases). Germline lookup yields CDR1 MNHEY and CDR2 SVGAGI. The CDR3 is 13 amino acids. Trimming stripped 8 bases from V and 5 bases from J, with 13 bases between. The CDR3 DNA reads TGTGCCAGCGGGCATGGGGGCTATCAGCCCCAGCATTTT. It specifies CASGHGGYQPQHF.

CDR3 region: CASSVDVRADGYTF. DNA for the CDR3: TGTGCCAGCAGCGTAGATGTCAGGGCGGATGGCTACACCTTC. The rearrangement joins TRBV9 to TRBJ1-2; tentatively, D is TRBD1 (5 bases). The V gene's germline CDR1 is SGDLS and CDR2 YYNGEE. This CDR3 contains 14 residues. V was clipped by 0 bases and J by 6 bases, with 12 bases between them.

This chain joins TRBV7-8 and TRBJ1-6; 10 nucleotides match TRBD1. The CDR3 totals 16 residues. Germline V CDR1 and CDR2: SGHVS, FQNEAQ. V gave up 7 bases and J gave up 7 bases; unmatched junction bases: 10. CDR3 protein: CASTPRDRGLNSPLHF. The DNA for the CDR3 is TGTGCCAGCACCCCTCGAGACAGGGGGCTAAATTCACCCCTCCACTTT.

CDR3 sequence: CASSLGLAGANTDTQYF. CDR3 sequence (DNA): TGTGCCAGCAGCCTCGGACTAGCGGGGGCCAACACAGATACGCAGTATTTT. The rearrangement links TRBV7-9 to TRBJ2-3; 13 bases are a match to TRBD2. V lost 5 bases and J lost 2; bases outside the gene matches: 7. This CDR3 comprises 17 residues. Germline-derived CDR1 and CDR2 are SEHNR and FQNEAQ (reference sequence).